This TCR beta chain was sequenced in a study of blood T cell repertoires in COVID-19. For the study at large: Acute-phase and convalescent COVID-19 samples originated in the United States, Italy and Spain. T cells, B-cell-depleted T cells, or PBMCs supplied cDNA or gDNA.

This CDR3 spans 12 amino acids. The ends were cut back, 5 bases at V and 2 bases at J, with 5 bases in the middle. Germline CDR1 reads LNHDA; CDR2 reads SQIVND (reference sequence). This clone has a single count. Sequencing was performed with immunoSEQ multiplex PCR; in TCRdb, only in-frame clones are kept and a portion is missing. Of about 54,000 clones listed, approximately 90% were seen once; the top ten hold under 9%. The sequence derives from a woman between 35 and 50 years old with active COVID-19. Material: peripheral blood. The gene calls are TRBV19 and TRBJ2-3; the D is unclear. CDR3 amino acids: CASSSNTDTQYF. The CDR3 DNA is TGTGCCAGTAGTTCAAACACAGATACGCAGTATTTT.